The 15 T cell receptor beta chains presented below share a single source sample, sequenced in a study of human T cells and chemical hapten exposure. Whole blood that had not been fractionated was the source of extracted total RNA. TCRdb ran MiXCR on the 5' RACE reads and lists one entry per CDR3 protein. Counted here are about 120,000 distinct CDR3 sequences, 15% to 20% occurring once; the ten biggest clones make up 2.8%. The receptor source for this set is a human donor in good health.

V and J are TRBV6-5 and TRBJ2-7; 12 nucleotides line up with TRBD2. Trimming at V came to 6 bases and at J to 8 bases, leaving 8 bases not matched to a gene. CDR1 MNHEY and CDR2 SVGAGI come from the germline V gene. The CDR3 totals 14 residues. The CDR3 region is CASSQTSGSLKQYF. The CDR3 nucleotides are TGTGCCAGCAGCCAGACTAGCGGGAGTTTGAAGCAGTACTTC.

This chain connects TRBV25-1 to TRBJ1-6; D might be TRBD1 (5 bases). Trimming took 7 bases from V and 5 from J, leaving 15 bases between them. The CDR3 has 15 amino acids. CDR1 and CDR2 from the germline V gene are MGHDK and SYGVNS. The DNA of the CDR3 is TGTGCCAGCACCCCCCGGGGCGGTAATAATTCACCCCTCCACTTT. This encodes CASTPRGGNNSPLHF.

This clonotype turned up a few times. This chain joins TRBV6-5 and TRBJ1-2, with D hard to call. Trimming took off 1 base at V and 0 bases at J, with 3 bases between the two ends. The CDR3 has 13 amino acids. CDR1 and CDR2 (germline): MNHEY, SVGAGI. The chain's CDR3 is CASSYLSNYGYTF. CDR3 nucleotides: TGTGCCAGCAGTTACTTATCTAACTATGGCTACACCTTC.

The chain is built from TRBV7-9 and TRBJ2-3; 7 nucleotides align to TRBD2. The V gene end was trimmed by 1 base and the J gene end by 2 bases; junction bases not matched to a gene: 3. The CDR3 spans 15 residues. The germline gives CDR1 SEHNR, CDR2 FQNEAQ (reference sequence). Written as DNA, the CDR3 is TGTGCCAGCAGCTTAGGCGGGAGCCCCACAGATACGCAGTATTTT. Protein product: CASSLGGSPTDTQYF. Variable domain in full (rest from reference TRBV7-9 and TRBJ2-3): DTGVSQNPRHKITKRGQNVTFRCDPISEHNRLYWYRQTLGQGPEFLTYFQNEAQLEKSRLLSDRFSAERPKGSFSTLEIQRTEQGDSAMYLCASSLGGSPTDTQYFGPGTRLTVL.

This clonotype was recorded many times. CDR3 coding DNA: TGTGCCAGCAGTGGACTCTTCTCACCCCTCCACTTT. Translating gives CASSGLFSPLHF. This chain connects TRBV28 to TRBJ1-6; no definite D call. There are 12 residues in the CDR3. Germline CDR1 reads MDHEN; CDR2 reads SYDVKM. The germline V and J ends were trimmed by 5 bases and 10 bases, with 9 bases remaining between them.

The V gene is TRBV30, the J gene TRBJ1-6; no reliable D call. Germline-derived CDR1 and CDR2 are GTSNPN and SVGIG (reference sequence). This CDR3 contains 14 residues. Trimming removed 8 bases from V and 6 bases from J, with 17 bases in between. The CDR3 here is CAGGDFRANSPLHF. Written as DNA, the CDR3 is TGTGCCGGCGGAGATTTTCGGGCTAATTCACCCCTCCACTTT. Full variable domain (outside the CDR3, taken from reference TRBV30 and TRBJ1-6): SQTIHQWPATLVQPVGSPLSLECTVEGTSNPNLYWYRQAAGRGLQLLFYSVGIGQISSEVPQNLSASRPQDRQFILSSKKLLLSDSGFYLCAGGDFRANSPLHFGNGTRLTVT.

The CDR3 sequence is CASSSDRFNEKLFF. The CDR3 region has the DNA TGTGCCAGCAGTTCGGACAGGTTTAATGAAAAACTGTTTTTT. The gene calls are TRBV6-5 and TRBJ1-4; 7 bases match TRBD1. The CDR3 is made up of 14 amino acids. After removal of 4 bases from V and 4 bases from J, the junction contained 3 bases not matched to a gene. Germline V gene sequence: CDR1 MNHEY, CDR2 SVGAGI.

CDR3 region: CASRSTRTGGSYTF. The CDR3 DNA reads TGTGCCAGCAGGTCAACGCGGACAGGGGGCAGCTACACCTTC. The chain combines TRBV11-2 with TRBJ1-2; 11 bases fit TRBD1. Per the germline V gene, CDR1 is SGHAT and CDR2 is FQNNGV. V gave up 6 bases and J gave up 9 bases; unmatched junction bases: 9. The CDR3 runs 14 residues.

V and J are TRBV30 and TRBJ1-5, with 7 bases identical to TRBD1. The germline gives CDR1 GTSNPN, CDR2 SVGIG (reference sequence). V trimming: 2 bases; J trimming: 2 bases; junction bases outside the gene matches: 3. The CDR3 is made up of 14 amino acids. CDR3 DNA sequence: TGTGCCTGGAGTCTCGGACAGGGCAATCAGCCCCAGCATTTT. This codes for CAWSLGQGNQPQHF.

This chain connects TRBV20-1 to TRBJ1-2; D call uncertain. The length of the CDR3 is 10 residues. Trimming stripped 5 bases from V and 4 bases from J, with 5 bases between. The germline gives CDR1 DFQATT, CDR2 SNEGSKA (reference sequence). CDR3 bases: TGCAGTGCTGACGGCTATGGCTACACCTTC. It translates to CSADGYGYTF.

The V gene is TRBV12-3 or TRBV12-4, the J gene TRBJ2-7; D is possibly TRBD1 (6 bases). The CDR3 covers 14 residues. Trimming pared 6 bases from V and 5 bases from J, leaving 17 bases between. The CDR3 DNA reads TGTGCCAGCAGCACGACAGGTCCTTCTGACGAGCAGTACTTC. This encodes CASSTTGPSDEQYF.

This chain links TRBV27 with TRBJ2-1, with TRBD2 matching 10 bases. CDR3 length: 14 amino acids. Germline V lookup: CDR1 MNHEY, CDR2 SMNVEV (reference sequence). With 6 bases clipped from V and 8 bases from J, the junction kept 7 bases outside the gene matches. The CDR3 DNA is TGTGCCAGCAGAACCGGGACTAGCGTCTATGAGCAGTTCTTC. It specifies CASRTGTSVYEQFF.

This clonotype was found a few times. The V and J genes are TRBV4-1 and TRBJ2-3; TRBD2 aligns across 8 bases. With 2 bases clipped from V and 0 bases from J, the junction kept 4 bases outside the gene matches. The CDR3 is 16 residues long. Germline V lookup: CDR1 MGHRA, CDR2 YSYEKL. CDR3 nucleotide sequence: TGCGCCAGCAGCCAACGAACTAGCGGTAGCACAGATACGCAGTATTTT. It translates to CASSQRTSGSTDTQYF.

This sequence joins TRBV29-1 and TRBJ1-2; D perhaps matches TRBD1 (5 bases). This CDR3 is 12 amino acids long. Germline V gives CDR1 SQVTM, CDR2 ANQGSEA. With 1 base removed from V and 8 bases from J, the gap between germline ends came to 11 bases. CDR3 loop: CSVEGQGGGYTF. Written as DNA, the CDR3 is TGCAGCGTTGAAGGGCAGGGCGGAGGCTACACCTTC.

This clonotype has more than one count but fewer than ten. V and J are TRBV28 and TRBJ1-4, with 11 bases aligning to TRBD1. Germline V gene lookup returns CDR1 MDHEN and CDR2 SYDVKM. The CDR3 contains 15 residues. V trimming: 2 bases; J trimming: 7 bases; junction bases outside the gene matches: 3. CDR3 residues: CASSLSGTGGEKLFF. The CDR3 coding sequence is TGTGCCAGCAGTTTAAGCGGGACAGGGGGTGAAAAACTGTTTTTT.